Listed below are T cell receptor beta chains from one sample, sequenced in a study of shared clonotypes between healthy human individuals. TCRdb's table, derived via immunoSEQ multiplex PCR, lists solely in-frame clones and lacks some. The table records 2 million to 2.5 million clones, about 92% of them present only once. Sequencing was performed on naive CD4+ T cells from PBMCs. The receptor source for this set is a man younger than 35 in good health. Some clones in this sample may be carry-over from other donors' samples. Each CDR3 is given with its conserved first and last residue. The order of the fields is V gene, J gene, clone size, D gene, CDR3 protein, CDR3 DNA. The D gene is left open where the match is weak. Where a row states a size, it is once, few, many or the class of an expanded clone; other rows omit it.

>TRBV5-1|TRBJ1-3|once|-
CASSLDTSGNTIYF
TGCGCCAGCAGCTTGGACACATCTGGAAACACCATATATTTT
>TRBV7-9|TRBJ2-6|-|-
CASSLIWASGANVLTF
TGTGCCAGCAGCTTAATCTGGGCCTCTGGGGCCAACGTCCTGACTTTC
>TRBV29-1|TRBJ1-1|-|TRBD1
CSINTGVTEAFF
TGCAGCATTAACACAGGGGTAACTGAAGCTTTCTTT
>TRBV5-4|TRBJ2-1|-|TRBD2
CASSSRTSGSSYNEQFF
TGTGCCAGCAGCTCGCGGACTAGCGGGAGCTCCTACAATGAGCAGTTCTTC
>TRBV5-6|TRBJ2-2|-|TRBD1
CASSARDRGSGELFF
TGTGCCAGCAGCGCCCGGGACAGGGGGTCCGGGGAGCTGTTTTTT
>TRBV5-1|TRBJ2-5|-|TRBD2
CASTFSLAGRETQYF
TGCGCCAGCACCTTTAGTCTAGCGGGAAGAGAGACCCAGTACTTC
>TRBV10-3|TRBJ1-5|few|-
CAIKGGVGQPQHF
TGTGCCATCAAGGGGGGTGTAGGGCAGCCCCAGCATTTT
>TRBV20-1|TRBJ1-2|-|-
CSARGRVGYTF
TGCAGTGCTAGAGGCAGGGTTGGCTACACCTTC
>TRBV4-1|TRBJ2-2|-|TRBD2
CASSQGLAGVRGGELFF
TGCGCCAGCAGCCAGGGACTAGCGGGAGTGCGCGGCGGGGAGCTGTTTTTT
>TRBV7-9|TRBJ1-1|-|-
CASSLGGAAGAEAFF
TGTGCCAGCAGCTTAGGCGGGGCTGCTGGGGCTGAAGCTTTCTTT
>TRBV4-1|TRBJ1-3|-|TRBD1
CATSQGGTLGNTIYF
TGCGCCACTTCCCAGGGGGGGACGCTAGGAAACACCATATATTTT
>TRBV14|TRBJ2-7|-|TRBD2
CASSQVLPGLATYEQYF
TGTGCCAGCAGCCAAGTTCTTCCGGGACTAGCAACCTACGAGCAGTACTTC
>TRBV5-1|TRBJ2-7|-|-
CASSPRGSLPSYEQYF
TGCGCCAGCAGCCCCCGGGGCAGCCTCCCCTCGTACGAGCAGTACTTC
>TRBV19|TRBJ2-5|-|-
CASNSGLRETQYF
TGTGCCAGTAACTCCGGCCTTAGAGAGACCCAGTACTTC
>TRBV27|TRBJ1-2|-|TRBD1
CASSPNPGTAFLLGYTF
TGTGCCAGCAGTCCGAACCCCGGGACAGCGTTCCTACTCGGCTACACCTTC
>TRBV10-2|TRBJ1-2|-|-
CASSELAGGRDPYGYTF
TGCGCCAGCAGTGAGCTCGCGGGAGGAAGGGACCCCTATGGCTACACCTTC
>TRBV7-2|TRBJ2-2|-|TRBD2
CASSLGPGGSSGELFF
TGTGCCAGCAGCTTAGGTCCGGGGGGAAGTTCCGGGGAGCTGTTTTTT
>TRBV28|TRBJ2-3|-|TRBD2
CASSGRTSGLRGTDTQYF
TGTGCCAGCAGCGGGAGGACTAGCGGGCTTCGGGGCACAGATACGCAGTATTTT
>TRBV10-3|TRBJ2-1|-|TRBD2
CAISEGAGGGRNEQFF
TGTGCCATCAGTGAAGGTGCGGGGGGCGGTCGCAATGAGCAGTTCTTC
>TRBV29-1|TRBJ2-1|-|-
CSVGRKLTYNEQFF
TGCAGCGTTGGGAGGAAACTTACCTACAATGAGCAGTTCTTC
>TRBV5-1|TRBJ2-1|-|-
CASSLLVSGPNEQFF
TGCGCCAGCAGCTTGTTGGTTAGCGGACCCAATGAGCAGTTCTTC
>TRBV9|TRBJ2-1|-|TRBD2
CASSVAPLAGGINEQFF
TGTGCCAGCAGCGTAGCCCCACTAGCGGGAGGCATCAATGAGCAGTTCTTC
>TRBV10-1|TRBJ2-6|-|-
CASSPGSLSGVGANVLTF
TGCGCCAGCAGCCCCGGGTCGTTGTCTGGCGTCGGGGCCAACGTCCTGACTTTC
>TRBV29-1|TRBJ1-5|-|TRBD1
CSVGTGEGQPQHF
TGCAGCGTTGGGACAGGGGAGGGTCAGCCCCAGCATTTT
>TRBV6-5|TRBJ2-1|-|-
CASRRGLTYNEQFF
TGTGCCAGCAGAAGGGGACTCACCTACAATGAGCAGTTCTTC
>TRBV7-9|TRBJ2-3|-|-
CASSLALGVGDTQYF
TGTGCCAGCAGCTTAGCCCTCGGTGTCGGGGATACGCAGTATTTT
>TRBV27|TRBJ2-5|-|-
CASSLSTRREETQYF
TGTGCCAGCAGTTTAAGCACTCGTCGGGAGGAGACCCAGTACTTC
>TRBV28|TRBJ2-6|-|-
CASSTRRGANVLTF
TGTGCCAGCAGCACGCGGCGTGGGGCCAACGTCCTGACTTTC
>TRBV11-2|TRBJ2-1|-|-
CASSLGPGVYNEQFF
TGTGCCAGCAGCTTAGGACCAGGGGTCTACAATGAGCAGTTCTTC
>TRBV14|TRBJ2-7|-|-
CASSQNRGGYEQYF
TGTGCCAGCAGCCAGAACAGGGGAGGCTACGAGCAGTACTTC
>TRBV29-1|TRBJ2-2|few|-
CSVDNLLGGELFF
TGCAGCGTTGATAATTTGTTGGGCGGGGAGCTGTTTTTT
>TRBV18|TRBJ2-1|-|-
CASSPQVSGSYNEQFF
TGTGCCAGCTCACCACAGGTTAGCGGCTCCTACAATGAGCAGTTCTTC
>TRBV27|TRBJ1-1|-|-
CASSLSYREDTEAFF
TGTGCCAGCAGTTTATCCTACAGGGAGGACACTGAAGCTTTCTTT
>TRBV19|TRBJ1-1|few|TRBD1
CASTGGVNTEAFF
TGTGCCAGTACAGGGGGAGTTAACACTGAAGCTTTCTTT
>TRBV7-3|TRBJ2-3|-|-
CASSQRLSTDTQYF
TGTGCCAGTTCACAGCGGCTTAGCACAGATACGCAGTATTTT
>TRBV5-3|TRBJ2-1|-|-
CARSPHGRQGSSYNEQFF
TGTGCCAGAAGCCCCCACGGGCGTCAGGGGAGCTCCTACAATGAGCAGTTCTTC
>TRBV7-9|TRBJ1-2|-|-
CASTMGPGTNYGYTF
TGTGCCAGCACCATGGGTCCGGGGACCAACTATGGCTACACCTTC
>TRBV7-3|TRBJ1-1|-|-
CASSLTAANTEAFF
TGTGCCAGCAGCTTAACGGCTGCGAACACTGAAGCTTTCTTT
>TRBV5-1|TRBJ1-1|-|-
CASSQALDSDLDTEAFF
TGCGCCAGCAGCCAGGCCCTGGACAGTGATCTTGACACTGAAGCTTTCTTT
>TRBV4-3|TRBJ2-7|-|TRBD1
CASSQEGQTALYEQYF
TGCGCCAGCAGCCAAGAGGGACAGACGGCTCTGTACGAGCAGTACTTC
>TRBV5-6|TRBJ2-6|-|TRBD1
CASSLRQGAGGANVLTF
TGTGCCAGCAGTCTCAGACAGGGGGCGGGTGGGGCCAACGTCCTGACTTTC
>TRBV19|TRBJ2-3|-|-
CASTDRQSTDTQYF
TGTGCCAGCACAGATCGCCAGAGCACAGATACGCAGTATTTT
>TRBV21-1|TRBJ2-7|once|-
CASSYRETPGIGEQYF
TGTGCCAGCAGCTACCGAGAGACACCCGGAATCGGCGAGCAGTACTTC
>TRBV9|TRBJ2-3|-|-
CASSVGTDLGGDTQYF
TGTGCCAGCAGCGTAGGGACTGACCTCGGGGGAGATACGCAGTATTTT
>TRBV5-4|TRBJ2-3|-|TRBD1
CASSLVQGYPDTQYF
TGTGCCAGCAGCTTGGTACAGGGGTACCCAGATACGCAGTATTTT
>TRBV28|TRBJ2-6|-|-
CASSLEGHGANVLTF
TGTGCCAGCAGTTTAGAGGGGCACGGGGCCAACGTCCTGACTTTC
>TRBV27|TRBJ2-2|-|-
CASSLSGLSRYETGELFF
TGTGCCAGCAGTTTATCGGGGTTGTCCAGATATGAAACCGGGGAGCTGTTTTTT